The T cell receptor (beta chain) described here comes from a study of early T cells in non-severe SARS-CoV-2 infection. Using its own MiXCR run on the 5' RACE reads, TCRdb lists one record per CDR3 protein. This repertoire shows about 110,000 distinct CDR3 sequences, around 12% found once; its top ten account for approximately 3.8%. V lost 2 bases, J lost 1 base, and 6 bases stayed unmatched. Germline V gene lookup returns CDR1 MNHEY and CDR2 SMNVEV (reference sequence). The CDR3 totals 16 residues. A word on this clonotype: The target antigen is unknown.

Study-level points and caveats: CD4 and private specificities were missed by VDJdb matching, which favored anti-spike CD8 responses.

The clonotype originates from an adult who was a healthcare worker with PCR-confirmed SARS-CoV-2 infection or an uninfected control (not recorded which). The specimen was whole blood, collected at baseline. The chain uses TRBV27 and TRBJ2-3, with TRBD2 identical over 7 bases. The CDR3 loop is CASSLRGVAGTDTQYF. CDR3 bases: TGTGCCAGCAGTTTACGGGGGGTCGCGGGCACAGATACGCAGTATTTT.